The source of this T cell receptor (beta chain) is a study of T cells in Graves' hyperthyroidism and ophthalmopathy (dated by TCRdb to between 2017 and 2020). Regarding the study in general: Peripheral blood samples were taken at initial diagnosis, before any treatment was given. TCR V-J signatures able to tell the groups apart were searched for in a discovery cohort of 100 or so patients, of whom more than 40 had Graves' ophthalmopathy and under 65 had stable Graves' hyperthyroidism. Prospective prediction of ophthalmopathy was tested in an independent validation cohort consisting of some 18 hyperthyroidism patients and more than 15 patients who later progressed to ophthalmopathy. The roughly 100 discovery patients were randomly divided into training and test sets at a 7:3 ratio. In several Graves' hyperthyroidism patients, the study also compared T-cell repertoires from thyroid tissue with T-cell repertoires from blood. Once sampling was done, hyperthyroidism patients were given methimazole at a starting dose of 30 mg daily, whereas ophthalmopathy patients were given high-dose intravenous methylprednisolone. According to the paper, TCR Vbeta CDR3 sequencing was carried out on around 140 peripheral blood samples, which came from about 45 ophthalmopathy, 70 to 80 hyperthyroidism and some 17 progressor patients. Study-wide conclusions, independent of this receptor: Sample size was not statistically predetermined, and blinding of investigators to group allocation was not performed. In validation, the model predicted progression to ophthalmopathy a median of about 5.9 months before onset, with roughly 70% sensitivity and 72.22% specificity. Most expanded thyroid clonotypes (frequency above 0.001) were also detected in blood, suggesting blood repertoires may reflect thyroid immune responses. A model built on a 13 V-J signature distinguished ophthalmopathy from stable hyperthyroidism, reaching roughly 88% sensitivity and about 81% specificity in cross-validation and 80%/75% in testing.

This clonotype was recorded many times. Its specific antigen is unknown. No quality values exist for individual bases; no much larger clone is one base distant. V was cut back by 0 bases and J by 4 bases, leaving a gap of 12 bases between them. For CDR1 and CDR2, the germline V gene lists SGHNT and YENEEA. The CDR3 goes from the cysteine to the phenylalanine over 15 residues. The sequence is cut down to CDR3 DNA, 45 bases in frame from base 1. TCR beta CDR3 regions were amplified from RNA transcripts. The first round of RT-PCR for the TCR CDR3 was performed with the HTBI primer set and the Qiagen OneStep RT-PCR kit. A second multiplex PCR round built the libraries, followed by size selection and purification. The libraries were sequenced on an Illumina HiSeq2000 using paired-end 100 bp reads. In the paper's pipeline: SOAPnuke was used to process the raw data, with reads discarded if the reads contained adapters or uncalled bases, had a mean Phred below 15, or lacked an exact constant-primer or identifier match. High-quality paired reads were merged using COPE v1.2.5, and each unique nucleotide sequence was defined as a clonotype. Clonotypes were aligned to IMGT TRBV, TRBD and TRBJ reference segments using MiTCR v1.1. Only V-J combinations with frequency above 0.0001, covering approximately 99% of repertoires, were analysed. The TCS score was defined as the ratio of F50 (clonal expansion) to E x V (chaos), calculated using BLOSUM62-based TCRdist between CDR3 peptides within each V-J. Welch's t-statistics and random forest reduced 450 to 600 V-J features to 10 to 15, which were used in a naive Bayes classifier (R e1071). TCRdb redid the processing of the public reads, applying fastp at Q25 and MiXCR, and retained in-frame beta chains. Identical CDR3 protein sequences are pooled into one entry, listed with their most common genes and DNA. The V and J calls reflect TCRdb's pipeline rather than the authors' work. In this sample the table shows about 580,000 distinct CDR3 sequences, approximately 15% of which occur a single time. More than 5% of the sample belongs to the ten largest clones.

Hyperthyroidism patients were aged 18 to 65 years and newly diagnosed, with disease duration of less than 2 months. Patients with uncontrolled infections, other autoimmune diseases, pregnancy or lactation were excluded. Diagnoses were based on clinical symptoms, serum thyroxine and TRAb, thyroid ultrasound and orbital computed tomography. Blood from progressor patients was collected at the time of first diagnosis with hyperthyroidism, before any ophthalmopathy symptoms had appeared. Ficoll-Paque density gradient centrifugation was used to isolate PBMCs from 9.5 to 10 ml of fresh peripheral blood. Progressor patients were first diagnosed with Graves' hyperthyroidism and then developed ophthalmopathy during follow-up. Total RNA was extracted with Trizol reagent, and quality was checked on an Agilent 2100 Bioanalyzer.

This chain joins TRBV11-3 to TRBJ1-2; too little of a D gene remains to name it. Source material: blood. This TCR was sampled from a woman aged 25 to 39 with Graves' hyperthyroidism that later progressed to Graves' ophthalmopathy. DNA sequence: TGTGCCAGCAGCTTAGATCATGGGGATCTCTATGGCTACACCTTC. This translates into CASSLDHGDLYGYTF.